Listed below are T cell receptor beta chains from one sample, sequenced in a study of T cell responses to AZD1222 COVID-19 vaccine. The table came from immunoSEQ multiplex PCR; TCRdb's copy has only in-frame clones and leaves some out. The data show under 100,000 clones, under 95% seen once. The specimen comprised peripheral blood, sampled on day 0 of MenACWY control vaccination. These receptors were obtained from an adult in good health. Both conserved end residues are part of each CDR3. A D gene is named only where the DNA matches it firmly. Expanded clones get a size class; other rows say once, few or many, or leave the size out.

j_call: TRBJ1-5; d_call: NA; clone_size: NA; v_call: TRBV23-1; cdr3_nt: TGCGCCAGCAACCCGACCGCATACAATCAGCCCCAGCATTTT; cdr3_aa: CASNPTAYNQPQHF
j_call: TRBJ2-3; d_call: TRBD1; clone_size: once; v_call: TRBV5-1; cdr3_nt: TGCGCCAGCAGCTCCGGGACAGCTGATACGCAGTATTTT; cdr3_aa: CASSSGTADTQYF
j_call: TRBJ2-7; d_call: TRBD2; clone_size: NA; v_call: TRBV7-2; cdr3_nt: TGTGCCAGCAGCCCTAAGCGGGAGGGGTCGTCTGTGCAGTACTTC; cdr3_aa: CASSPKREGSSVQYF
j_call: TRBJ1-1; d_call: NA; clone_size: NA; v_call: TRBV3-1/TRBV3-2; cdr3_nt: TGTGCCAGCAGCCAAGGGGTGAACACTGAAGCTTTCTTT; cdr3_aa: CASSQGVNTEAFF
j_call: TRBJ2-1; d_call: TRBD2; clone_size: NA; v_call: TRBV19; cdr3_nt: TGTGCCAGTAGTTTGAGACTAGCGGGGTATGAGCAGTTCTTC; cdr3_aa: CASSLRLAGYEQFF
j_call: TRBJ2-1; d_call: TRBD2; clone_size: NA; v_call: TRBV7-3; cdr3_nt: TGTGCCAGCAGCCCCAAGACTAGCGGCTCCTACAATGAGCAGTTCTTC; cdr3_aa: CASSPKTSGSYNEQFF
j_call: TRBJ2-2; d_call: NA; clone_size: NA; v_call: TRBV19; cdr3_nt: TGTGCCAGTAGTACTGGTACCCGAGCGAACACCGGGGAGCTGTTTTTT; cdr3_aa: CASSTGTRANTGELFF
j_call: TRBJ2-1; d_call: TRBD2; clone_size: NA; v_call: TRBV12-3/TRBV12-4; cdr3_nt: TGTGCCAGCAGTTACCTAGCGGACAATGAGCAGTTCTTC; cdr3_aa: CASSYLADNEQFF
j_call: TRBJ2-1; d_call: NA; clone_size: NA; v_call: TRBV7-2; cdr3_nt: TGTGCCAGCAGCTTAGCGGTCGGGGTCAATGAGCAGTTCTTC; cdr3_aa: CASSLAVGVNEQFF
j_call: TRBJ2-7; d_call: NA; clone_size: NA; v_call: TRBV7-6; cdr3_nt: TGTGCCAGCAGCTTAGTCGCGGAATCCTACGAGCAGTACTTC; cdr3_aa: CASSLVAESYEQYF
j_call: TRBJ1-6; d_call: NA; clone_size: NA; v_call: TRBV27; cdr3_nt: TGTGCCAGCAGTTTATTCGGGGGGAGCTCCTATAATTCACCCCTCCACTTT; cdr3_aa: CASSLFGGSSYNSPLHF
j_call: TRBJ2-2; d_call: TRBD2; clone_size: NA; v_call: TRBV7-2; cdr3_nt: TGTGCCAGCGGCCCGGGACTAGCCGGCACCGGGGAGCTGTTTTTT; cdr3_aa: CASGPGLAGTGELFF
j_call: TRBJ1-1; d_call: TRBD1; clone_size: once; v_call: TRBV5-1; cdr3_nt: TGCGCCAGCAGCTTAGGGACAGTGATGAACAGTGAAGCTTTCTTT; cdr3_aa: CASSLGTVMNSEAFF
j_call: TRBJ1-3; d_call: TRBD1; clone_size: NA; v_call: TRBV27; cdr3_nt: TGTGCCAGCAGTTTAAGGGGCATTGTGGGGACGGGACAGGGTGTAAACACCATATATTTT; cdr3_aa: CASSLRGIVGTGQGVNTIYF
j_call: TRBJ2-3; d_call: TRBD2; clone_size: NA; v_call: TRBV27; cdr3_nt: TGTGCCAGCAGTTTCCCGGGAGGACGCCCAGATACGCAGTATTTT; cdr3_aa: CASSFPGGRPDTQYF
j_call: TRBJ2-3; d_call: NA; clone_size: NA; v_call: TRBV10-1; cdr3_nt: TGCGCCAGCAGTAGACAGTCCCGAGATACGCAGTATTTT; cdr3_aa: CASSRQSRDTQYF
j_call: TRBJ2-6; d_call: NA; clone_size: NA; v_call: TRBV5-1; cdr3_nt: TGCGCCAGCAGCTTGTATGTCGGGACTTTCCCCTCTGGGGCCAACGTCCTGACTTTC; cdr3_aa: CASSLYVGTFPSGANVLTF
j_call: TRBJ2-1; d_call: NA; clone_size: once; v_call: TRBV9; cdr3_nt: TGTGCCAGCAGCACGACTAGACGGGGTGAGCAGTTCTTC; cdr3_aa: CASSTTRRGEQFF
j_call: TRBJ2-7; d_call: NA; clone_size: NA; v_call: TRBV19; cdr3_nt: TGTGCCAGTAGTCTGTCGCGACGGAATTCCTACGAGCAGTACTTC; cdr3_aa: CASSLSRRNSYEQYF
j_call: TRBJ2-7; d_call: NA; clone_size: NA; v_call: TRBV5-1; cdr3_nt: TGCGCCAGCAGTATACAGGGATTCGGGTACGAGCAGTACTTC; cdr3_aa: CASSIQGFGYEQYF
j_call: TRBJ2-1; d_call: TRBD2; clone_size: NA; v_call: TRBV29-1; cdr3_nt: TGCAGCGTTGAAGATCCTTTCGAGGCTAGCGGGAGGATGGGTAGCTGGGGCTCCTACAATGAGCAGTTCTTC; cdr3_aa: CSVEDPFEASGRMGSWGSYNEQFF
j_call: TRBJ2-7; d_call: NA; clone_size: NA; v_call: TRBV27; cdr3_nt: TGTGCCAGCAGTTTTAGGAGCTCCTACGAGCAGTACTTC; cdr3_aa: CASSFRSSYEQYF
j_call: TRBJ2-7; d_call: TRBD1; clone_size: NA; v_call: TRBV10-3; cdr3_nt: TGTGCCATCAGCCGACAGGGGGTGATCGACGAGCAGTACTTC; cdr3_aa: CAISRQGVIDEQYF
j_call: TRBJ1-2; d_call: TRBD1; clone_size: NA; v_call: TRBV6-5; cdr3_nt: TGTGCCAGCAGTTACACTAGACAGGGCATCTATGGCTACACCTTC; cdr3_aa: CASSYTRQGIYGYTF
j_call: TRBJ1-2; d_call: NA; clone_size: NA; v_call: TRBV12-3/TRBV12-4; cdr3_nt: TGTGCCAGCGCCCCCGGCGGATATGGCTACACCTTC; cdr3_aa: CASAPGGYGYTF
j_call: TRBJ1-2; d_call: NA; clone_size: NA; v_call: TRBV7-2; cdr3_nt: TGTGCCAGCAGTTTTGGTGTTTATGGCTACACCTTC; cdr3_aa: CASSFGVYGYTF
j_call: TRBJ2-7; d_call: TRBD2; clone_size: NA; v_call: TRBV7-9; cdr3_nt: TGTGCCAGCAGCTTGGACACTAGCGGGGGGGCCTACGAGCAGTACTTC; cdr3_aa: CASSLDTSGGAYEQYF
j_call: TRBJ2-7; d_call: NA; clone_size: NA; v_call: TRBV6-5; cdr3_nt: TGTGCCAGCAGGGCCCGAAGGCAGATGGCCTACGAGCAGTACTTC; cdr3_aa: CASRARRQMAYEQYF
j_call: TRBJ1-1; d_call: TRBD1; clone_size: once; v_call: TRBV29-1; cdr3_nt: TGCAGCGTACTACCCCAGGGGGACACTGAAGCTTTCTTT; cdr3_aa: CSVLPQGDTEAFF
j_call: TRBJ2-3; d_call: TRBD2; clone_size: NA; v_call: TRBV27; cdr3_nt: TGTGCCAGCAGTTCAACGGGACTAGCGTATAGCACAGATACGCAGTATTTT; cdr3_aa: CASSSTGLAYSTDTQYF
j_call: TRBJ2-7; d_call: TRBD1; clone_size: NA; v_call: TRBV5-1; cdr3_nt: TGCGCCAGCAGCCCCCTGACAGGGTTTTCCTACGAGCAGTACTTC; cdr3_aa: CASSPLTGFSYEQYF
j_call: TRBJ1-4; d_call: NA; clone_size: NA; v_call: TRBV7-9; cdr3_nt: TGTGCCAGCAGCCTAGATCAGGGGCAGATGAATGAAAAACTGTTTTTT; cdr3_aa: CASSLDQGQMNEKLFF